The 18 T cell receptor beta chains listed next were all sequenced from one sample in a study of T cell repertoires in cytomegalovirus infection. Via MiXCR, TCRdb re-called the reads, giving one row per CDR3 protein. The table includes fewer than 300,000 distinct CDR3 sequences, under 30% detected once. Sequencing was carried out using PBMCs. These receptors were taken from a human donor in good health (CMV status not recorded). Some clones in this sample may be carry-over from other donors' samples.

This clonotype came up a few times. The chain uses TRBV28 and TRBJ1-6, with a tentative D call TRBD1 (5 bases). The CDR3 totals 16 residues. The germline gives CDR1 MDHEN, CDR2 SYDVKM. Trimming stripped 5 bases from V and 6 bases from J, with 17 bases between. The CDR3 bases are TGTGCCAGCAGTATTCGCGGGGGAAGAGGTAATTCACCCCTCCACTTT. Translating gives CASSIRGGRGNSPLHF.

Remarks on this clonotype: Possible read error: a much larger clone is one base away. This CDR3 is CASSLGSSYNSHLHF. The CDR3 region has the DNA TGTGCCAGCAGCTTGGGGAGCTCCTATAATTCACACCTCCACTTT. V usage is TRBV7-2 and J usage is TRBJ1-6; D unclear. The CDR3 sequence is 15 residues long. Germline V gene data show CDR1 as SGHTA and CDR2 as FQGNSA. Together with reference TRBV7-2 and TRBJ1-6, the CDR3 gives the full variable domain: GAGVSQSPSNKVTEKGKDVELRCDPISGHTALYWYRQSLGQGLEFLIYFQGNSAPDKSGLPSDRFSAERTGGSVSTLTIQRTQQEDSAVYLCASSLGSSYNSHLHFGNGTRLTVT.

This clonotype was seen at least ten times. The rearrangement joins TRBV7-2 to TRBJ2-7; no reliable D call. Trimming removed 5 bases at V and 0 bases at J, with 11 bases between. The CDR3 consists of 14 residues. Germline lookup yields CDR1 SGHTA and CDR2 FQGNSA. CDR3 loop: CASSPGRTSYEQYF. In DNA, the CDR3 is TGTGCCAGCAGCCCTGGACGGACCTCCTACGAGCAGTACTTC.

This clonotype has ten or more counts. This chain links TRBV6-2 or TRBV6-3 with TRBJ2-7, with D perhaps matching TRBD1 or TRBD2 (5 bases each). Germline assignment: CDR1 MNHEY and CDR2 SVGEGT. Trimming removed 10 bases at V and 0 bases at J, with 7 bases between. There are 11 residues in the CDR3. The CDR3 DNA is TGTGCCATGGGGACCTCCTACGAGCAGTACTTC. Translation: CAMGTSYEQYF.

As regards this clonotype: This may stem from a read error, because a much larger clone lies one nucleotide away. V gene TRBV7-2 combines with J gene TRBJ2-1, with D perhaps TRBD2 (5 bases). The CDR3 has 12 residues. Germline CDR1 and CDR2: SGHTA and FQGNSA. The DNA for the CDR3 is TGTGCCAGCAGCTTAGCAGGGAGTGAGCAGTCCTTC. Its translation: CASSLAGSEQSF.

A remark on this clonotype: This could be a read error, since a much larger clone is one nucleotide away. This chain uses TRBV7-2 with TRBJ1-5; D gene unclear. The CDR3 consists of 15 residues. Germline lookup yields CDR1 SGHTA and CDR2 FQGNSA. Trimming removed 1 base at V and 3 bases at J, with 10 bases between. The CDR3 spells CASSLVGRINQPQHF. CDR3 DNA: TGTGCCAGCAGCTTAGTCGGACGGATCAATCAGCCCCAGCATTTT.

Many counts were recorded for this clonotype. In nucleotides, the CDR3 is TGTGCCAGCAGCACACAGGGGGCAGGTTTATCAGGGGCCAACGTCCTGACTTTC. This translates into CASSTQGAGLSGANVLTF. This rearrangement joins TRBV7-3 to TRBJ2-6, with 9 bases that match TRBD1. CDR3 size: 18 residues. Germline-derived CDR1 and CDR2 are SGHTA and FQGTGA. V lost 5 bases to trimming and J lost 4 bases; unmatched junction nucleotides: 12.

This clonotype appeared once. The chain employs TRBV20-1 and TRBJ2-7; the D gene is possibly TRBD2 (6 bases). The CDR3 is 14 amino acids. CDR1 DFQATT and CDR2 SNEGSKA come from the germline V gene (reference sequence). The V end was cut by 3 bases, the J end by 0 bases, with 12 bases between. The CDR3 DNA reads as TGCAGTGCTAGCCCAGGGACTTTCTCCTACGAGCAGTACTTC. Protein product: CSASPGTFSYEQYF.

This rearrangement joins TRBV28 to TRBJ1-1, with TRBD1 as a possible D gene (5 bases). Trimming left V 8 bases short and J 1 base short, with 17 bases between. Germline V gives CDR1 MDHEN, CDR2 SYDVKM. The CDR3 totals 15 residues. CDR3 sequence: CASEEKGLRNTEAFF. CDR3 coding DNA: TGTGCCAGCGAGGAGAAGGGGCTGCGGAACACTGAAGCTTTCTTT.

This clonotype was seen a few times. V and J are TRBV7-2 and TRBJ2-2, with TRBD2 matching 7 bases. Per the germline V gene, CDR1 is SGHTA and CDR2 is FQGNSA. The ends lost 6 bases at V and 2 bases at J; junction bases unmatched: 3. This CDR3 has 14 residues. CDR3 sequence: CASRQTSNTGELFF. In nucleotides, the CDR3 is TGTGCCAGCAGGCAGACTAGCAACACCGGGGAGCTGTTTTTT.

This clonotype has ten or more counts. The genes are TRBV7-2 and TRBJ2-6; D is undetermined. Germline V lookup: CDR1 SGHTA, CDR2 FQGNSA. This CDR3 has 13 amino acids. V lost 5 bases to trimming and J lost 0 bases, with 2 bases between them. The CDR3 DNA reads TGTGCCAGCAGCGCCTCTGGGGCCAACGTCCTGACTTTC. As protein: CASSASGANVLTF.

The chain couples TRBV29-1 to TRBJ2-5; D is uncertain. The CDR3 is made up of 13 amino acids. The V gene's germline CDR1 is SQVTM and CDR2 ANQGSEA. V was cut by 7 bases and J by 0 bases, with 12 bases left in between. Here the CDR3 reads CSAGVRYQETQYF. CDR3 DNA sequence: TGCAGCGCTGGGGTACGGTACCAAGAGACCCAGTACTTC.

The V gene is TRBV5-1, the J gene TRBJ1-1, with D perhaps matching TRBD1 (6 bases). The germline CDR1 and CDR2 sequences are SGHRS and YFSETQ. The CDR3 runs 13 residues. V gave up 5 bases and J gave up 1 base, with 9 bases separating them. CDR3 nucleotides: TGCGCCAGCAGAGAACAGGGGAACACTGAAGCTTTCTTT. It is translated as CASREQGNTEAFF.

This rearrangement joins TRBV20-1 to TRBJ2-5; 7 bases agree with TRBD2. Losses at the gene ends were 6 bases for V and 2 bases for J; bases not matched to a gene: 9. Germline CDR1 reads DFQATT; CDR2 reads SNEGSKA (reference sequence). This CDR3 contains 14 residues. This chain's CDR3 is CSARGREAQETQYF. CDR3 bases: TGCAGTGCGAGGGGACGGGAGGCTCAAGAGACCCAGTACTTC.

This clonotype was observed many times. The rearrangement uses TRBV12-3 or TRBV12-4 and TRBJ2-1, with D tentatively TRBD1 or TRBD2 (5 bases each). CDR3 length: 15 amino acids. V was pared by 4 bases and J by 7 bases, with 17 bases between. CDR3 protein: CASSSKGRRLNEQFF. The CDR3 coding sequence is TGTGCCAGCAGTTCCAAGGGACGGCGGCTAAATGAGCAGTTCTTC.

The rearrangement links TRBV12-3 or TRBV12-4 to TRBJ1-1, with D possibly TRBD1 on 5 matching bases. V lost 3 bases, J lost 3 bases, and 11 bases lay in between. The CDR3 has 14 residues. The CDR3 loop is CASSFWGGDTEAFF. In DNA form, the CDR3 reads TGTGCCAGCAGTTTCTGGGGGGGAGACACTGAAGCTTTCTTT.

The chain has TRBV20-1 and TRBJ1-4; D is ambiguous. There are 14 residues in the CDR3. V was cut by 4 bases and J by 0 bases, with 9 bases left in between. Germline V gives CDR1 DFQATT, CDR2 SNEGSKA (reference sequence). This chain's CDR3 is CSAIKHTTNEKLFF. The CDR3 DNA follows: TGCAGTGCTATAAAACACACAACTAATGAAAAACTGTTTTTT.

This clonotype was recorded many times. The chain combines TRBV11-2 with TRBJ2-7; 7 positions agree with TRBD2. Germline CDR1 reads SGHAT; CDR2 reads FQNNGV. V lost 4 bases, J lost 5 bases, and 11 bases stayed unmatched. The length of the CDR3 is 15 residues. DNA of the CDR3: TGTGCCAGCAGCTCCCGAAACAGCCGGGGGGACGAGCAGTACTTC. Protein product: CASSSRNSRGDEQYF.